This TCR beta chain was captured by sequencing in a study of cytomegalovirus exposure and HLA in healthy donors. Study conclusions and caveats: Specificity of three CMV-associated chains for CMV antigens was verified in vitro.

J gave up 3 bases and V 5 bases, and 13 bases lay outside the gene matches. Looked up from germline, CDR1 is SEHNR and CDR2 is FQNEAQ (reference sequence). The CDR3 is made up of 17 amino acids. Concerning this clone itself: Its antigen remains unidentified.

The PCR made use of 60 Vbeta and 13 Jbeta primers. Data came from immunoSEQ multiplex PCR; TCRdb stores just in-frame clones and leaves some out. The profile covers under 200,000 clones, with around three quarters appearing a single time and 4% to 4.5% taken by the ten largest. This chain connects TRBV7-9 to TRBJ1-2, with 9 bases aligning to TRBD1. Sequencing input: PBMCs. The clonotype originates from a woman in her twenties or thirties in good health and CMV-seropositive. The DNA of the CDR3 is TGTGCCAGCAGCCGAAGAGCCCGGACAGGGGTAGACTATGGCTACACCTTC. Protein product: CASSRRARTGVDYGYTF.